These 13 T cell receptor beta chains came from one sample sequenced in a study of blood T cell repertoires in COVID-19. Profiling relied on immunoSEQ multiplex PCR, and the TCRdb table lists in-frame clones only, not all of them. The sample records a few hundred thousand clones, roughly four fifths being singletons. Material: PBMCs or T cells enriched from blood (not recorded which). The origin of the receptors is an older woman who had recovered from COVID-19.

A single count supports this clone. This chain connects TRBV12-3 or TRBV12-4 to TRBJ1-1; no definite D call. Trimming cost V 8 bases and J 2 bases, with 12 bases left between them. This CDR3 is 13 amino acids long. Here the CDR3 DNA reads TGTGCCAGCGTAGACAACAGAAACACTGAAGCTTTCTTT. Translation gives CASVDNRNTEAFF.

The genes are TRBV4-1 and TRBJ1-1, with 7 nucleotides matching TRBD1. Germline V CDR1 and CDR2: MGHRA, YSYEKL. V shed 0 bases and J 0 bases; nucleotides not matched to a gene: 10. This CDR3 is built from 18 residues. CDR3 loop: CASSQDWQRGPLNTEAFF. CDR3 in DNA: TGCGCCAGCAGCCAAGATTGGCAGAGGGGGCCCTTGAACACTGAAGCTTTCTTT.

This chain joins TRBV5-6 and TRBJ1-2, with 7 nucleotides matching TRBD1. V dropped 0 bases and J dropped 7; count of bases not matched to a gene: 3. The CDR3 runs to 13 residues. The germline gives CDR1 SGHDT, CDR2 YYEEEE. For the CDR3, the DNA is TGTGCCAGCAGCTTGGGGGACAGACGTGGCTACACCTTC. The encoded protein is CASSLGDRRGYTF. Full variable domain (remainder filled in from reference TRBV5-6 and TRBJ1-2): DAGVTQSPTHLIKTRGQQVTLRCSPKSGHDTVSWYQQALGQGPQFIFQYYEEEERQRGNFPDRFSGHQFPNYSSELNVNALLLGDSALYLCASSLGDRRGYTFGSGTRLTVV.

The chain links TRBV29-1 to TRBJ2-2; 7 bases line up with TRBD2. The germline gives CDR1 SQVTM, CDR2 ANQGSEA. Trimming removed 0 bases from V and 0 bases from J; junction bases left unmatched: 4. The CDR3 sequence is 16 residues long. Here the CDR3 DNA reads TGCAGCGTTGAAGATCCCAGCGGGGCGAACACCGGGGAGCTGTTTTTT. The encoded protein is CSVEDPSGANTGELFF.

This rearrangement joins TRBV5-1 to TRBJ2-7; D gene ambiguous. CDR1 is SGHRS and CDR2 is YFSETQ in the germline V gene. V was clipped by 1 base and J by 0 bases, with 11 bases between them. This CDR3 region has 15 residues. Here the CDR3 reads CASSLTADGSYEQYF. CDR3 DNA sequence: TGCGCCAGCAGCTTGACCGCAGATGGCTCCTACGAGCAGTACTTC.

CDR3 residues: CASSEQGRGVETQYF. The CDR3 DNA is TGTGCCAGCAGCGAACAGGGTCGCGGAGTCGAGACCCAGTACTTC. The rearrangement uses TRBV9 and TRBJ2-5; D might be TRBD1 (6 bases). Germline CDR1 is SGDLS and CDR2 is YYNGEE. Trimming shortened V by 3 bases and J by 5 bases, and 17 bases separated the two germline ends. The CDR3 sequence is 15 residues long.

This clone has a handful of counts. The genes are TRBV29-1 and TRBJ1-1, with 8 bases lining up with TRBD1. Germline V lookup: CDR1 SQVTM, CDR2 ANQGSEA. After removal of 7 bases from V and 1 base from J, the junction contained 8 bases not matched to a gene. The CDR3 runs 14 residues. The CDR3 coding sequence is TGCAGCGCCGGACAGGGTAGGGAGAACACTGAAGCTTTCTTT. It specifies CSAGQGRENTEAFF.

V usage is TRBV5-6 and J usage is TRBJ1-1; the D is unclear. V lost 4 bases to trimming and J lost 3 bases, with 4 bases between them. This CDR3 is 11 amino acids long. The V gene's germline CDR1 is SGHDT and CDR2 YYEEEE. The CDR3 here is CASSLDTEAFF. The DNA for the CDR3 is TGTGCCAGCAGCCTAGACACTGAAGCTTTCTTT.

This clone was seen once. This chain joins TRBV27 and TRBJ1-1, with D possibly matching TRBD1 (5 bases). Germline loops: CDR1 MNHEY, CDR2 SMNVEV (reference sequence). Trimming took 7 bases from V and 11 from J, leaving 20 bases between them. The CDR3 extends over 13 amino acids. The CDR3 nucleotides read TGTGCCAGCACCAGCGTCTGGGGGGGAGAGGCTTTCTTT. Encoded protein: CASTSVWGGEAFF.

The chain employs TRBV10-3 and TRBJ2-7; 10 nucleotides line up with TRBD1. The CDR3 runs 18 residues. CDR1 is ENHRY and CDR2 is SYGVKD in the germline V gene. Trimming removed 4 bases from V and 1 base from J; junction bases left unmatched: 13. DNA of the CDR3: TGTGCCATCAGTGCCTCCCTCGCACCGGGACAGGGGTCCTACGAGCAGTACTTC. Amino acids: CAISASLAPGQGSYEQYF.

In this sample, this clone turned up a few times. The gene calls are TRBV7-2 and TRBJ1-1, with D unclear. CDR3 length: 15 residues. Germline V lookup: CDR1 SGHTA, CDR2 FQGNSA. V was trimmed by 1 base and J by 6 bases, leaving 15 bases between them. In DNA, the CDR3 is TGTGCCAGCAGCTTAGGACCACAGTCTGGGTCTGAAGCTTTCTTT. Translated, it gives CASSLGPQSGSEAFF.

The table lists this clone with a few counts. The sample has other DNA sequences that encode this CDR3 too. J is TRBJ1-2 and V is TRBV7-9; D is unresolved. Per germline, CDR1 SEHNR and CDR2 FQNEAQ (reference sequence). V lost 0 bases and J lost 4, with 9 bases in between. The CDR3 totals 14 residues. CDR3 sequence reads: CASSLAAGLYGYTF. The CDR3 DNA reads as TGTGCCAGCAGCTTAGCGGCAGGACTCTATGGCTACACCTTC.

The rearrangement uses TRBV6-2 or TRBV6-3 and TRBJ1-1; D might be TRBD1 (6 bases). The germline V gene has CDR1 MNHEY and CDR2 SVGEGT. CDR3 length: 14 residues. Deletions cut 2 bases from V and 6 bases from J, with 13 bases between. The CDR3 DNA sequence: TGTGCCAGCAGTTACCTGACAGCAGGGGCTGAAGCTTTCTTT. Translation gives CASSYLTAGAEAFF.